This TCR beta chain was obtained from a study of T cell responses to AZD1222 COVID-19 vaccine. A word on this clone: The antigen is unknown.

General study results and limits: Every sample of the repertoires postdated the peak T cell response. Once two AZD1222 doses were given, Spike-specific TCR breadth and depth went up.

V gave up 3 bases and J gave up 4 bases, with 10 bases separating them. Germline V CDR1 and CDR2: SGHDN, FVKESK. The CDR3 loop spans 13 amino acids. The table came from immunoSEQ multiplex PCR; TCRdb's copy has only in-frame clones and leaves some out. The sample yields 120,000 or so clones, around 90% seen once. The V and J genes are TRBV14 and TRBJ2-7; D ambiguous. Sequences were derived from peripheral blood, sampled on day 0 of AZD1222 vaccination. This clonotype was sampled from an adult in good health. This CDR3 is CASSHGGRYEQYF. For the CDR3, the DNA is TGTGCCAGCAGCCACGGTGGTAGATACGAGCAGTACTTC.